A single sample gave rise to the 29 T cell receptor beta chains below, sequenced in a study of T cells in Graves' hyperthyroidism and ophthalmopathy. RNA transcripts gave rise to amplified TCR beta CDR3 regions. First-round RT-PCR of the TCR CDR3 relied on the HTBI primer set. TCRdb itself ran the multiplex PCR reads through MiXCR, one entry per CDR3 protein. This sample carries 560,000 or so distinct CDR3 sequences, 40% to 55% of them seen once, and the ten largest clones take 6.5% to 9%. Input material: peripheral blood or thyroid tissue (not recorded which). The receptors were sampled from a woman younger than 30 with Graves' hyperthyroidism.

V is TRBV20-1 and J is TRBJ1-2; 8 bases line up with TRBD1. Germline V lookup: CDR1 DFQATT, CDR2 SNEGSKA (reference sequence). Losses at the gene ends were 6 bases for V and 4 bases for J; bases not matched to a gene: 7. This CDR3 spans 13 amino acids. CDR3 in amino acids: CSAPTGEGYGYTF. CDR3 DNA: TGCAGTGCCCCGACAGGGGAAGGCTATGGCTACACCTTC.

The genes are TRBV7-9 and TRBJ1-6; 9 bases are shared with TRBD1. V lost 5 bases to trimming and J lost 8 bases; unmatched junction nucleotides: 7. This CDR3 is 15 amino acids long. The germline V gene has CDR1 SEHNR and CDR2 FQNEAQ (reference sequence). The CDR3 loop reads CASSKRQGGDSPLHF. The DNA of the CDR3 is TGTGCCAGCAGCAAACGACAGGGGGGAGATTCACCCCTCCACTTT.

This CDR3 is CATSEDSLLNGNTEAFF. The CDR3 DNA reads TGTGCCACCAGCGAAGACAGCCTGCTCAACGGGAACACTGAAGCTTTCTTT. The V and J genes are TRBV24-1 and TRBJ1-1; D possibly corresponds to TRBD1 (5 bases). From germline, CDR1 is KGHDR and CDR2 SFDVKD. Trimming took 7 bases from V and 1 from J, leaving 21 bases between them. This CDR3 comprises 17 residues.

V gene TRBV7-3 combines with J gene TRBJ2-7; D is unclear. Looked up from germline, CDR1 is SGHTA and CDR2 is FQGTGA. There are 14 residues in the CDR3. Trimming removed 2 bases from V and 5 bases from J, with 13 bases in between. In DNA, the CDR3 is TGTGCCAGCAGCTTAGGGCCTCGGAACGACGAGCAGTACTTC. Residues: CASSLGPRNDEQYF. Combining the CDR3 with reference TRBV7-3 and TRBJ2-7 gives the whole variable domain GAGVSQTPSNKVTEKGKYVELRCDPISGHTALYWYRQSLGQGPEFLIYFQGTGAADDSGLPNDRFFAVRPEGSVSTLKIQRTERGDSAVYLCASSLGPRNDEQYFGPGTRLTVT.

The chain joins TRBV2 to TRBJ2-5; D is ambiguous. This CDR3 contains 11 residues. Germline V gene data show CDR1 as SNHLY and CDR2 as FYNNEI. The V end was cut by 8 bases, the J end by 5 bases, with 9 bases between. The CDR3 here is CASGHGETQYF. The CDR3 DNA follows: TGTGCCAGCGGCCACGGGGAGACCCAGTACTTC.

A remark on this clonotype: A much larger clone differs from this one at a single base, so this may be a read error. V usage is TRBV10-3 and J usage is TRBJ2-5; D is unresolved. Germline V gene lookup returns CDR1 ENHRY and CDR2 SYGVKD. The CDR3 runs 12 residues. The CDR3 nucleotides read TGTGCCATCGGTGACACCCAAGAGACCCAGTACTTC. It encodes CAIGDTQETQYF.

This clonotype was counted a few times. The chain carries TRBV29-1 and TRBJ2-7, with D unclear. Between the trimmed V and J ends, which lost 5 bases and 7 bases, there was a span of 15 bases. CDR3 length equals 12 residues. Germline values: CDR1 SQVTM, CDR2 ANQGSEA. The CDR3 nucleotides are TGCAGCGTTCGGGTCATGGAAATTGAGCAGTACTTC. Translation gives CSVRVMEIEQYF.

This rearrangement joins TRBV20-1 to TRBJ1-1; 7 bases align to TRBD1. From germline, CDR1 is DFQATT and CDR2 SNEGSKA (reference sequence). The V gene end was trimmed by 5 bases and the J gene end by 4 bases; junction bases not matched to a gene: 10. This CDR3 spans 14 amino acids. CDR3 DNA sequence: TGCAGTGCTCAGGGAGGGGGCGGTTTCACTGAAGCTTTCTTT. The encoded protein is CSAQGGGGFTEAFF.

The CDR3 DNA sequence: TGTGCCAGCTCACCAGACTTCTACGAGCAGTACTTC. Its translation: CASSPDFYEQYF. The chain is built from TRBV2 and TRBJ2-7; D not certain. CDR3 size: 12 residues. Germline assignment: CDR1 SNHLY and CDR2 FYNNEI. The ends were cut back, 8 bases at V and 3 bases at J, with 11 bases in the middle.

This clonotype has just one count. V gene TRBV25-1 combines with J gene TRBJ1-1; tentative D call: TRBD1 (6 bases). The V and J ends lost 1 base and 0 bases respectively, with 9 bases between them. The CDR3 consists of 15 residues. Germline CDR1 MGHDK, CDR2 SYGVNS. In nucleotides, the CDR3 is TGTGCCAGCAGTGAATTCGGGGGCATGAACACTGAAGCTTTCTTT. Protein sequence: CASSEFGGMNTEAFF. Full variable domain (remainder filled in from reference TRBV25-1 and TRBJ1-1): EADIYQTPRYLVIGTGKKITLECSQTMGHDKMYWYQQDPGMELHLIHYSYGVNSTEKGDLSSESTVSRIRTEHFPLTLESARPSHTSQYLCASSEFGGMNTEAFFGQGTRLTVV.

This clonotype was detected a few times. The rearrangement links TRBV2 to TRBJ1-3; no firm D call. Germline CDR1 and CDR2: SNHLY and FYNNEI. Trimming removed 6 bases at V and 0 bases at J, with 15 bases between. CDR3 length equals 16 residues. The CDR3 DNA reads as TGTGCCAGCAGATTAACCTTTCCCTACTCTGGAAACACCATATATTTT. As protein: CASRLTFPYSGNTIYF.

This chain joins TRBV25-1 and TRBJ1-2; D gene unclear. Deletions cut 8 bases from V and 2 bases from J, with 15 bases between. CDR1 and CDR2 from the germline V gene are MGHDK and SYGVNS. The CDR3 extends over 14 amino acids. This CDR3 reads CASVEARLNYGYTF. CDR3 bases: TGTGCCAGCGTTGAAGCCAGACTAAACTATGGCTACACCTTC.

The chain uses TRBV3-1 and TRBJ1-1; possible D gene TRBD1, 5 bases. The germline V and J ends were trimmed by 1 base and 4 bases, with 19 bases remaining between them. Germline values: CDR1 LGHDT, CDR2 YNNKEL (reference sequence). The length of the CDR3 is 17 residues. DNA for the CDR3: TGTGCCAGCAGCCAAGCCTCTGGGGGAGGTCGGGCCACTGAAGCTTTCTTT. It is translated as CASSQASGGGRATEAFF.

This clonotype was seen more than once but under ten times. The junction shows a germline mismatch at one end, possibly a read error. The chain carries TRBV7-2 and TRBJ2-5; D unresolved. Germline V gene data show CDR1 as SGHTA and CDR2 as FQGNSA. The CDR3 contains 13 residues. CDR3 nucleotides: TGCGCCAGCAGCCAAGACGGACCGGAGACCCAGTACTTC. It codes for CASSQDGPETQYF.

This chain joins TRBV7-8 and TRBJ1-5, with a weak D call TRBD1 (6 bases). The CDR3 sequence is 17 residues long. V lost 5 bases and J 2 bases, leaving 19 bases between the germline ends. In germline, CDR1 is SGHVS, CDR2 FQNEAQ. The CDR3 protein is CASSPLDSFIGNQPQHF. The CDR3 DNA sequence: TGTGCCAGCAGCCCCCTGGACAGCTTTATCGGCAATCAGCCCCAGCATTTT. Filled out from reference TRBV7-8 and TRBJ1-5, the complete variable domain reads GAGVSQSPRYKVAKRGQDVALRCDPISGHVSLFWYQQALGQGPEFLTYFQNEAQLDKSGLPSDRFFAERPEGSVSTLKIQRTQQEDSAVYLCASSPLDSFIGNQPQHFGDGTRLSIL.

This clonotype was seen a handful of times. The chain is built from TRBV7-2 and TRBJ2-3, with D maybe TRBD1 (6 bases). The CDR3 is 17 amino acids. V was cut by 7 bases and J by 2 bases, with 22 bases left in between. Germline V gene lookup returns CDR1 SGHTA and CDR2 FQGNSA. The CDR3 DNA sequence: TGTGCCAGCACCGGACAGTCAGAGGGCCTAATCACAGATACGCAGTATTTT. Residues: CASTGQSEGLITDTQYF. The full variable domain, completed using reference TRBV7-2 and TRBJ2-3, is GAGVSQSPSNKVTEKGKDVELRCDPISGHTALYWYRQSLGQGLEFLIYFQGNSAPDKSGLPSDRFSAERTGGSVSTLTIQRTQQEDSAVYLCASTGQSEGLITDTQYFGPGTRLTVL.

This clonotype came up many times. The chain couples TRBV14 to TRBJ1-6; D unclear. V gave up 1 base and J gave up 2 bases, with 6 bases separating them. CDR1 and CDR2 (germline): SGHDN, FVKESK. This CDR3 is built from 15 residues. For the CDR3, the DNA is TGTGCCAGCAGCCAAGGAGGCACCTATAATTCACCCCTCCACTTT. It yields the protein CASSQGGTYNSPLHF.

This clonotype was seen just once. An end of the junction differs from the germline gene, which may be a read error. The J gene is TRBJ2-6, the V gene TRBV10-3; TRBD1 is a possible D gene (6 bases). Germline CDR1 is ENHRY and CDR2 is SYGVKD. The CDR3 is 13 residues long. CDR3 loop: CAISEVEGDTEAF. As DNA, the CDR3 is TGTGCCATCAGTGAGGTTGAGGGGGACACTGAAGCTTTC.

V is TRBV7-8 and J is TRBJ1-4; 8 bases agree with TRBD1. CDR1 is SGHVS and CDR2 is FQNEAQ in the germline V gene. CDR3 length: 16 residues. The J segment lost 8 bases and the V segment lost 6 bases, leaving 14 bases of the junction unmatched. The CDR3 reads CASSYSIFTGGEKLFF. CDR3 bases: TGTGCCAGCAGTTACTCGATTTTTACAGGGGGAGAAAAACTGTTTTTT.

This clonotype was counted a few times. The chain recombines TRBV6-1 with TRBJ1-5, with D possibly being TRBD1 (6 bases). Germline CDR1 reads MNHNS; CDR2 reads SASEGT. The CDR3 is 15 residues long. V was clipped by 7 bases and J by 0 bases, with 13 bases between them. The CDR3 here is CASMGADHSNQPQHF. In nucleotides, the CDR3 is TGTGCCAGCATGGGGGCAGATCATAGCAATCAGCCCCAGCATTTT.

The CDR3 nucleotides are TGTGCCACCAGTGATTCAGGGCGGGAGGAGCTGTTTTTT. Translated: CATSDSGREELFF. This chain uses TRBV24-1 with TRBJ2-2; D may be TRBD2 (6 bases). V was pared by 2 bases and J by 10 bases, with 10 bases between. CDR3 size: 13 residues. Germline-derived CDR1 and CDR2 are KGHDR and SFDVKD.

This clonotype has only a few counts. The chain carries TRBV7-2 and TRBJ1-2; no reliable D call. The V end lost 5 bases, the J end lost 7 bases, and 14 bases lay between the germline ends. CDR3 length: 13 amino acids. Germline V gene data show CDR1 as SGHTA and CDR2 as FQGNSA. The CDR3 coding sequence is TGTGCCAGCAGCCCCCAAAGGATCCTTGGCTACACCTTC. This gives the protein CASSPQRILGYTF.

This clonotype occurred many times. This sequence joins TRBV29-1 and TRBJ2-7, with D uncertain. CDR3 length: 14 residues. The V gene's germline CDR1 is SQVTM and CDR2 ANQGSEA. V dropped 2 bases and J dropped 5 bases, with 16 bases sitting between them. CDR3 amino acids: CSVEPTQPIHEQYF. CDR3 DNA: TGCAGCGTTGAACCCACGCAACCCATCCACGAGCAGTACTTC.

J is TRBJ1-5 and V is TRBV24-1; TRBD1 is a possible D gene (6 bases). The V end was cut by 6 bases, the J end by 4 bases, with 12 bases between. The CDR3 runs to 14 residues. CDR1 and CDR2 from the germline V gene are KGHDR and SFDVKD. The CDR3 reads CATSLQGWNQPQHF. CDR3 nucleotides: TGTGCCACCAGTTTACAGGGCTGGAATCAGCCCCAGCATTTT.

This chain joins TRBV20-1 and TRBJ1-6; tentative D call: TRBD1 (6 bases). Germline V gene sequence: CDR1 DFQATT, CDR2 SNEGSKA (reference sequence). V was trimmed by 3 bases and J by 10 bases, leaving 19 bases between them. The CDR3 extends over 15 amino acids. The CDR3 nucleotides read TGCAGTGCTAGTTCTGTCGGGGGGCGTGGATCACCCCTCCACTTT. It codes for CSASSVGGRGSPLHF.

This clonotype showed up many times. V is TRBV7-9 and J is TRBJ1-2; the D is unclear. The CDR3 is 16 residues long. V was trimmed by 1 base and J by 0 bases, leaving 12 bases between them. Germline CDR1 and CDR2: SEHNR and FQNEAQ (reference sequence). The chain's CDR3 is CASSLVLDGANYGYTF. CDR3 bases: TGTGCCAGCAGCTTAGTACTGGACGGAGCTAACTATGGCTACACCTTC. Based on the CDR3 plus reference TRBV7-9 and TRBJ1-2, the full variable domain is DTGVSQNPRHKITKRGQNVTFRCDPISEHNRLYWYRQTLGQGPEFLTYFQNEAQLEKSRLLSDRFSAERPKGSFSTLEIQRTEQGDSAMYLCASSLVLDGANYGYTFGSGTRLTVV.

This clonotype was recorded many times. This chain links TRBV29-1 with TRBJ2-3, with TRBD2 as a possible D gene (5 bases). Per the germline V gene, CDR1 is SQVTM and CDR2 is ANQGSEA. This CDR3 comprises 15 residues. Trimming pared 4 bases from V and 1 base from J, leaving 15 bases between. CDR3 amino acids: CSVGPGSSGTDTQYF. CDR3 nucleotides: TGCAGCGTTGGCCCTGGTAGTAGCGGCACAGATACGCAGTATTTT.

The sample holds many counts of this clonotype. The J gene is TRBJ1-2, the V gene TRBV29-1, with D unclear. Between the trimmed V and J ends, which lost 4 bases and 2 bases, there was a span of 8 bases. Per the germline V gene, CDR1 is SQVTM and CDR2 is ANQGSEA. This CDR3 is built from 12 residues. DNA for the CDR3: TGCAGCGTTGCGGCGGAGAACTATGGCTACACCTTC. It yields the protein CSVAAENYGYTF.

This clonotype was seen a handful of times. Here the CDR3 reads CASSMGTGVYGYTF. The CDR3 DNA sequence: TGTGCCAGTAGTATGGGGACAGGCGTCTATGGCTACACCTTC. The rearrangement joins TRBV19 to TRBJ1-2, with 8 bases aligning to TRBD1. Trimming removed 3 bases from V and 4 bases from J; junction bases left unmatched: 4. In germline, CDR1 is LNHDA, CDR2 SQIVND (reference sequence). This CDR3 has 14 amino acids.